Shown below are 20 T cell receptor beta chains from a single sample sequenced in a study of cytomegalovirus exposure and HLA in healthy donors. PCR amplification relied on 60 Vbeta primers (plus 13 Jbeta primers). Assay: immunoSEQ multiplex PCR; the TCRdb copy retains only in-frame clones and omits some. The table lists some 200,000 clones, around four fifths of them singletons, with 1.5% to 2% in the top ten. Sequenced sample: PBMCs. The receptors here all came from a man aged 50 or older in good health and CMV-seronegative.

This chain links TRBV7-3 with TRBJ2-7; 8 bases align to TRBD2. Germline CDR1 SGHTA, CDR2 FQGTGA. The CDR3 is made up of 16 amino acids. V lost 5 bases, J lost 5 bases, and 14 bases stayed unmatched. In DNA, the CDR3 is TGTGCCAGCAGCCTGTCGATAAGCGGGGGTGCTGACGAGCAGTACTTC. Protein product: CASSLSISGGADEQYF.

Worth noting for this clone: Other nucleotide sequences from this sample produce the same CDR3. The gene calls are TRBV19 and TRBJ1-1; 9 bases match TRBD1. The CDR3 runs 14 residues. CDR1 LNHDA and CDR2 SQIVND come from the germline V gene (reference sequence). The V gene end was trimmed by 6 bases and the J gene end by 2 bases; junction bases not matched to a gene: 4. CDR3 nucleotide sequence: TGTGCCAGTAGCAGGACAGGGGCTAACACTGAAGCTTTCTTT. Residues: CASSRTGANTEAFF.

V gene TRBV21-1 combines with J gene TRBJ2-6; the table assigns TRBD2, which was not confirmed against the DNA. TRBV21-1 is described as a pseudogene. The CDR3 totals 16 residues. CDR3 protein: CASSKGEGSGANVLTF. CDR3 nucleotides: TGTGCCAGCAGCAAAGGTGAGGGCTCTGGGGCCAACGTCCTGACTTTC.

CDR3 nucleotides: TGCGCCAGCAGCCAAGTTCGGACGGGGGGGAATGAGCAGTTCTTC. Amino acids: CASSQVRTGGNEQFF. The chain uses TRBV4-1 and TRBJ2-1; 8 nucleotides match TRBD2. Trimming removed 1 base from V and 7 bases from J; junction bases left unmatched: 6. Germline V gene sequence: CDR1 MGHRA, CDR2 YSYEKL. CDR3 length: 15 residues.

This clone was counted a single time. The rearrangement joins TRBV4-1 to TRBJ2-1, with 9 bases lining up with TRBD2. CDR3 size: 17 residues. Trimming cost V 4 bases and J 2 bases; bases outside gene matches: 9. CDR1 is MGHRA and CDR2 is YSYEKL in the germline V gene. Here the CDR3 DNA reads TGCGCCAGCAGCCCGTCTAGCGGGATGATCCCCTACAATGAGCAGTTCTTC. Translated, it gives CASSPSSGMIPYNEQFF.

Here the CDR3 DNA reads TGTGCCAGCAGGTGGGGGGCCTACAATGAGCAGTTCTTC. Translated: CASRWGAYNEQFF. This chain joins TRBV6-5 and TRBJ2-1, with D tentatively TRBD2 (6 bases). Per germline, CDR1 MNHEY and CDR2 SVGAGI. The CDR3 has 13 residues. Trimming removed 6 bases at V and 2 bases at J, with 8 bases between.

The chain combines TRBV15 with TRBJ2-7; 11 nucleotides align to TRBD1. Trimming at V came to 3 bases and at J to 4 bases, leaving 2 bases not matched to a gene. Germline assignment: CDR1 LNHNV and CDR2 YYDKDF (reference sequence). The CDR3 is made up of 14 amino acids. The CDR3, as DNA: TGTGCCACCAGCAGGGACAGGGGGCCGTACGAGCAGTACTTC. Translating it yields CATSRDRGPYEQYF. Filled out from reference TRBV15 and TRBJ2-7, the complete variable domain reads DAMVIQNPRYQVTQFGKPVTLSCSQTLNHNVMYWYQQKSSQAPKLLFHYYDKDFNNEADTPDNFQSRRPNTSFCFLDIRSPGLGDTAMYLCATSRDRGPYEQYFGPGTRLTVT.

The chain recombines TRBV4-1 with TRBJ1-2; D possibly corresponds to TRBD1 (5 bases). The germline V and J ends were trimmed by 1 base and 8 bases, with 17 bases remaining between them. The germline gives CDR1 MGHRA, CDR2 YSYEKL. The CDR3 consists of 15 residues. The CDR3 here is CASSQGGVPVGGYTF. For the CDR3, the DNA is TGCGCCAGCAGCCAAGGGGGGGTTCCCGTGGGAGGCTACACCTTC.

This chain joins TRBV7-3 and TRBJ2-5; 8 bases agree with TRBD1. The CDR3 covers 15 residues. The germline gives CDR1 SGHTA, CDR2 FQGTGA. The J segment lost 11 bases and the V segment lost 2 bases, leaving 13 bases of the junction unmatched. CDR3 sequence reads: CASSLAGTGEKEQYF. In DNA form, the CDR3 reads TGTGCCAGCAGCTTAGCAGGGACAGGTGAAAAAGAGCAGTACTTC.

The chain recombines TRBV5-6 with TRBJ2-3; 10 bases agree with TRBD2. Germline CDR1 reads SGHDT; CDR2 reads YYEEEE. This CDR3 spans 16 amino acids. V gave up 3 bases and J gave up 3 bases; unmatched junction bases: 7. In DNA form, the CDR3 reads TGTGCCAGCAGCTCCCTAGCGGGGGAATGGACAGATACGCAGTATTTT. Protein sequence: CASSSLAGEWTDTQYF.

There are a few counts of this clone. V usage is TRBV6-5 and J usage is TRBJ1-3; no definite D call. Germline-derived CDR1 and CDR2 are MNHEY and SVGAGI. The CDR3 runs 14 residues. Trimming left V 6 bases short and J 0 bases short, with 9 bases between. As DNA, the CDR3 is TGTGCCAGCAGCCAGGCGGGCTCTGGAAACACCATATATTTT. Its protein product is CASSQAGSGNTIYF.

The chain recombines TRBV28 with TRBJ2-3; TRBD2 matches 8 bases. V gave up 2 bases and J gave up 0 bases; unmatched junction bases: 10. Looked up from germline, CDR1 is MDHEN and CDR2 is SYDVKM. This CDR3 is built from 18 residues. The CDR3 coding sequence is TGTGCCAGCAGTTTAAACGGCGGGAGGTCTCCTAGCACAGATACGCAGTATTTT. This encodes CASSLNGGRSPSTDTQYF.

CDR3 sequence: CASRTSGGFTDTQYF. In DNA form, the CDR3 reads TGTGCCAGCAGGACTAGCGGGGGGTTCACAGATACGCAGTATTTT. The genes are TRBV2 and TRBJ2-3, with 13 nucleotides matching TRBD2. This CDR3 has 15 residues. CDR1 is SNHLY, CDR2 FYNNEI, per germline. The V segment lost 6 bases and the J segment 2 bases; nucleotides outside the gene matches: 2.

The rearrangement uses TRBV11-1 and TRBJ2-6; 7 bases map to TRBD2. Germline V CDR1 and CDR2: SGHAT, FQDESV (reference sequence). The CDR3 length is 15 residues. Trimming at V came to 4 bases and at J to 0 bases, leaving 0 bases not matched to a gene. CDR3 bases: TGTGCCAGCAGCTCGGGGGGCTCTGGGGCCAACGTCCTGACTTTC. It specifies CASSSGGSGANVLTF. The whole variable domain, filled in from reference TRBV11-1 and TRBJ2-6, reads EAEVAQSPRYKITEKSQAVAFWCDPISGHATLYWYRQILGQGPELLVQFQDESVVDDSQLPKDRFSAERLKGVDSTLKIQPAELGDSAMYLCASSSGGSGANVLTFGAGSRLTVL.

The chain employs TRBV25-1 and TRBJ1-1; D is unresolved. The CDR3 runs 13 residues. V gave up 8 bases and J gave up 0 bases, with 10 bases separating them. Germline V gives CDR1 MGHDK, CDR2 SYGVNS. The CDR3 region has the DNA TGTGCCAGCTGGGCGGGCATGAACACTGAAGCTTTCTTT. This gives the protein CASWAGMNTEAFF.

This clone showed up just once. V is TRBV6-4 and J is TRBJ1-2, with D maybe TRBD1 (5 bases). Trimming cost V 3 bases and J 7 bases, with 15 bases left between them. This CDR3 region has 14 residues. Germline V CDR1 and CDR2: MRHNA, SNTAGT. As DNA, the CDR3 is TGTGCCAGCAGTGATGGGGCCCACTCGGGTGGCTACACCTTC. It yields the protein CASSDGAHSGGYTF.

This clone was counted between two and nine times. The V gene is TRBV5-5, the J gene TRBJ1-4; perhaps TRBD1 as D (5 bases). CDR1 and CDR2 (germline): SGHKS, YYEKEE (reference sequence). The germline V and J ends were trimmed by 0 bases and 6 bases, with 12 bases remaining between them. The CDR3 has 15 amino acids. The DNA for the CDR3 is TGTGCCAGCAGCTTGGGACAGTATTTTTATGAAAAACTGTTTTTT. Amino acids: CASSLGQYFYEKLFF.

This sequence joins TRBV4-1 and TRBJ1-4; 9 bases fit TRBD1. This CDR3 contains 17 residues. V dropped 4 bases and J dropped 4; count of bases not matched to a gene: 10. The germline gives CDR1 MGHRA, CDR2 YSYEKL. CDR3 protein: CASSREDRGSFNEKLFF. DNA for the CDR3: TGCGCCAGCAGCCGCGAGGACAGGGGTTCCTTTAATGAAAAACTGTTTTTT.

This chain links TRBV5-6 with TRBJ1-2; TRBD1 agrees at 7 bases. CDR3 size: 14 residues. J was trimmed by 1 base and V by 4 bases; bases with no gene match: 4. Looked up from germline, CDR1 is SGHDT and CDR2 is YYEEEE. As DNA, the CDR3 is TGTGCCAGCAGCCCCGGGGACAGTAACTATGGCTACACCTTC. Translation: CASSPGDSNYGYTF.

The chain has TRBV19 and TRBJ1-6; D not certain. Germline values: CDR1 LNHDA, CDR2 SQIVND (reference sequence). The CDR3 is 15 amino acids. V was shortened by 5 bases and J by 5 bases, with 13 bases between the two germline ends. The CDR3 coding sequence is TGTGCCAGTAGTCCTCAGGTTGGCAATAATTCACCCCTCCACTTT. This gives the protein CASSPQVGNNSPLHF.